This T cell receptor (beta chain) was captured by sequencing in a study of CD8+ T cells in alopecia areata. Study information: The investigators scored severity in treated patients by the percentage of affected scalp area.

For this clone: Antigen specificity is unknown.

Described treatment: oral pan-JAK inhibitor, 5-10 mg twice daily. CDR1 is SGHNT and CDR2 is YYREEE in the germline V gene (reference sequence). This CDR3 region has 15 residues. Trimming stripped 0 bases from V and 5 bases from J, with 14 bases between. General study points: Elevated clonality characterized lesional scalp relative to normal scalp, particularly in alopecia totalis/universalis. Normal skin contains resident alphabeta T cells, and these are also sequenced in scalp samples.

RNA was isolated and reverse transcribed to cDNA, the sequencing template. Only in-frame clones appear in the TCRdb table, and some are missing; sequencing was by immunoSEQ multiplex PCR. The table includes around 290,000 clones, 58% detected once. The material sequenced was CD4+ T cells sorted from blood, taken at week 24, from a patient treated with tofacitinib. This TCR was sampled from a human donor with alopecia areata. This rearrangement joins TRBV5-4 to TRBJ2-5; the D gene could be TRBD1 or TRBD2 (5 bases each). CDR3 in amino acids: CASSLVTGTGETQYF. CDR3 DNA: TGTGCCAGCAGCTTGGTTACGGGGACGGGGGAGACCCAGTACTTC. Using reference TRBV5-4 and TRBJ2-5 for the parts outside the CDR3, the full variable domain is ETGVTQSPTHLIKTRGQQVTLRCSSQSGHNTVSWYQQALGQGPQFIFQYYREEENGRGNFPPRFSGLQFPNYSSELNVNALELDDSALYLCASSLVTGTGETQYFGPGTRLLVL.